Listed below are T cell receptor beta chains from one sample, sequenced in a study of CD8+CD57+ T cells in acquired aplastic anemia. TCRdb ran MiXCR on the reads and lists one entry per CDR3 protein. The data contain about 170,000 distinct CDR3 sequences, around 48% of them seen just once; the ten biggest clones take up around 1.1%. Sequenced material: sorted CD4+, CD8+, or CD8+CD57+ T cells (not recorded which) from PBMCs. The receptors shown here come from a human donor with aplastic anemia. Each CDR3 is given with its conserved first and last residue. Each record gives: V gene, J gene, clone size, D gene, CDR3 protein, CDR3 DNA. D genes are given only for firm matches. Not all rows give a size; the values are once, few, many and, for expanded clones, a class.

V gene: TRBV20-1; J gene: TRBJ2-7; clone size: few; D gene: .; CDR3 protein: CSANHRGGYEQYF; CDR3 DNA: TGCAGTGCTAATCATAGGGGGGGCTACGAGCAGTACTTC
V gene: TRBV5-4; J gene: TRBJ1-5; clone size: many; D gene: .; CDR3 protein: CASSLSPLGQPQHF; CDR3 DNA: TGTGCCAGCAGCTTGTCCCCCCTCGGGCAGCCCCAGCATTTT
V gene: TRBV18; J gene: TRBJ1-1; clone size: .; D gene: .; CDR3 protein: CASSPLRAGDGTEAFF; CDR3 DNA: TGTGCCAGCTCACCACTTCGGGCAGGGGATGGCACTGAAGCTTTCTTT
V gene: TRBV20-1; J gene: TRBJ2-7; clone size: .; D gene: TRBD1; CDR3 protein: CSARGSGQGFNEQYF; CDR3 DNA: TGCAGTGCTAGAGGAAGCGGACAGGGGTTCAACGAGCAGTACTTT
V gene: TRBV20-1; J gene: TRBJ1-2; clone size: once; D gene: .; CDR3 protein: CSARSGMAEQSEGYTF; CDR3 DNA: TGCAGTGCTAGATCGGGGATGGCAGAACAATCTGAAGGCTACACCTTC
V gene: TRBV20-1; J gene: TRBJ2-5; clone size: many; D gene: .; CDR3 protein: CSAISTEQGGRETQYF; CDR3 DNA: TGCAGTGCTATTAGCACGGAACAGGGGGGGCGGGAGACCCAGTACTTC
V gene: TRBV7-2; J gene: TRBJ1-5; clone size: many; D gene: .; CDR3 protein: CASSLASAGNNQPQHF; CDR3 DNA: TGTGCCAGCAGCTTAGCATCTGCAGGGAACAATCAGCCCCAGCATTTT
V gene: TRBV4-3; J gene: TRBJ2-7; clone size: many; D gene: TRBD1; CDR3 protein: CASSPRSPPTGGEQYF; CDR3 DNA: TGCGCCAGCAGTCCAAGATCCCCTCCCACAGGGGGCGAGCAGTACTTC
V gene: TRBV5-4; J gene: TRBJ2-7; clone size: .; D gene: TRBD1; CDR3 protein: CASSPDRGEQYF; CDR3 DNA: TGTGCCAGCAGCCCGGACAGGGGCGAGCAGTACTTC
V gene: TRBV6-1; J gene: TRBJ1-2; clone size: many; D gene: .; CDR3 protein: CASSESTHYGYTF; CDR3 DNA: TGTGCCAGCAGTGAATCGACCCACTATGGCTACACCTTC
V gene: TRBV20-1; J gene: TRBJ1-5; clone size: .; D gene: .; CDR3 protein: CSAGDSNQPQHF; CDR3 DNA: TGCAGTGCTGGAGATAGCAATCAGCCCCAGCATTTT
V gene: TRBV5-6; J gene: TRBJ1-5; clone size: .; D gene: .; CDR3 protein: CASSSVYRDNQPQHF; CDR3 DNA: TGTGCCAGCAGTTCAGTTTACAGGGACAATCAGCCCCAGCATTTT
V gene: TRBV20-1; J gene: TRBJ1-6; clone size: .; D gene: .; CDR3 protein: CSAIVGGGYNSPLHF; CDR3 DNA: TGCAGTGCGATAGTGGGGGGCGGGTACAATTCACCCCTCCACTTT
V gene: TRBV3-1; J gene: TRBJ2-5; clone size: many; D gene: .; CDR3 protein: CASSLNRDQETQYF; CDR3 DNA: TGTGCCAGCAGCCTTAACAGGGACCAAGAGACCCAGTACTTC
V gene: TRBV2; J gene: TRBJ2-7; clone size: .; D gene: .; CDR3 protein: CASSGHPGGEQYF; CDR3 DNA: TGTGCCAGCAGTGGGCACCCCGGTGGGGAGCAGTACTTC
V gene: TRBV24-1; J gene: TRBJ1-2; clone size: .; D gene: .; CDR3 protein: CAAKRAGGGTYTF; CDR3 DNA: TGTGCCGCCAAAAGGGCAGGAGGGGGGACGTACACCTTC
V gene: TRBV7-9; J gene: TRBJ1-2; clone size: .; D gene: .; CDR3 protein: CASSFRNGYTF; CDR3 DNA: TGTGCCAGCAGCTTCCGAAATGGCTACACCTTC
V gene: TRBV6-4; J gene: TRBJ2-7; clone size: .; D gene: TRBD2; CDR3 protein: CASSDSSGVGLSVDEQYF; CDR3 DNA: TGTGCCAGCAGTGACTCTAGCGGGGTAGGTCTTTCTGTCGACGAGCAGTACTTC
V gene: TRBV4-2; J gene: TRBJ2-5; clone size: .; D gene: TRBD2; CDR3 protein: CASSQEPSGGETQYF; CDR3 DNA: TGTGCCAGCAGCCAAGAACCGTCCGGGGGGGAGACCCAGTACTTC
V gene: TRBV2; J gene: TRBJ1-5; clone size: .; D gene: .; CDR3 protein: CASIGAVQHF; CDR3 DNA: TGTGCCAGCATTGGAGCGGTCCAGCATTTT
V gene: TRBV4-2; J gene: TRBJ1-5; clone size: many; D gene: .; CDR3 protein: CASSQDLSQPQHF; CDR3 DNA: TGTGCCAGCAGCCAAGATTTAAGTCAGCCCCAGCATTTT
V gene: TRBV2; J gene: TRBJ2-7; clone size: many; D gene: .; CDR3 protein: CASSNPPGEQYF; CDR3 DNA: TGTGCCAGCAGTAACCCCCCCGGGGAGCAGTACTTC
V gene: TRBV7-2; J gene: TRBJ1-6; clone size: .; D gene: .; CDR3 protein: CASSWGSNSPLHF; CDR3 DNA: TGTGCCAGCAGCTGGGGATCCAATTCACCCCTCCACTTT
V gene: TRBV7-7; J gene: TRBJ2-3; clone size: .; D gene: .; CDR3 protein: CASSRRLADTQYF; CDR3 DNA: TGTGCCAGCAGTAGACGACTGGCGGATACGCAGTATTTT
V gene: TRBV9; J gene: TRBJ1-1; clone size: many; D gene: TRBD1; CDR3 protein: CASSVDDRGLLEAFF; CDR3 DNA: TGTGCCAGCAGCGTAGACGACAGGGGGCTTTTGGAAGCTTTCTTT
V gene: TRBV25-1; J gene: TRBJ2-7; clone size: .; D gene: TRBD1; CDR3 protein: CASSVSPGQPGPYEQYF; CDR3 DNA: TGTGCCAGCAGTGTCTCCCCGGGACAGCCGGGACCCTACGAGCAGTACTTC
V gene: TRBV20-1; J gene: TRBJ2-1; clone size: .; D gene: TRBD2; CDR3 protein: CSARRASGNDEQFF; CDR3 DNA: TGCAGTGCTAGGCGGGCTAGCGGGAACGATGAGCAGTTCTTC
V gene: TRBV28; J gene: TRBJ2-7; clone size: once; D gene: TRBD1; CDR3 protein: CASRQDRASSYEQYF; CDR3 DNA: TGTGCCAGCAGGCAGGACAGGGCGAGCTCCTACGAGCAGTACTTC
V gene: TRBV4-2; J gene: TRBJ2-5; clone size: many; D gene: TRBD2; CDR3 protein: CASSQDPSGGAETQYF; CDR3 DNA: TGTGCCAGCAGCCAAGATCCCAGCGGGGGGGCGGAGACCCAGTACTTC
V gene: TRBV19; J gene: TRBJ1-5; clone size: few; D gene: .; CDR3 protein: CASAGYGNQPQHF; CDR3 DNA: TGTGCCAGCGCAGGGTATGGCAATCAGCCCCAGCATTTT
V gene: TRBV5-1; J gene: TRBJ2-7; clone size: .; D gene: TRBD1; CDR3 protein: CASSQTGVEQYF; CDR3 DNA: TGCGCCAGCAGCCAGACAGGGGTCGAGCAGTACTTC
V gene: TRBV7-2; J gene: TRBJ2-1; clone size: many; D gene: TRBD2; CDR3 protein: CASSLAGGNSYNEQFF; CDR3 DNA: TGTGCCAGCAGCTTAGCGGGGGGGAACTCCTACAATGAGCAGTTCTTC
V gene: TRBV12-3/TRBV12-4; J gene: TRBJ1-5; clone size: .; D gene: TRBD1; CDR3 protein: CASSPRQGGQPQHF; CDR3 DNA: TGTGCCAGCAGCCCCCGACAGGGTGGGCAGCCCCAGCATTTT
V gene: TRBV25-1; J gene: TRBJ1-4; clone size: .; D gene: TRBD1; CDR3 protein: CASKERDRHTATNEKLFF; CDR3 DNA: TGTGCCAGCAAAGAACGGGACAGGCATACTGCAACTAATGAAAAACTGTTTTTT
V gene: TRBV15; J gene: TRBJ2-7; clone size: .; D gene: TRBD1; CDR3 protein: CATSRSPLDRAGYEQYF; CDR3 DNA: TGTGCCACCAGCAGATCACCACTGGACAGGGCGGGCTACGAGCAGTACTTC
V gene: TRBV10-3; J gene: TRBJ1-1; clone size: .; D gene: .; CDR3 protein: CAISGAGTCDAFF; CDR3 DNA: TGTGCCATCAGTGGGGCAGGTACATGCGACGCTTTCTTT
V gene: TRBV10-3; J gene: TRBJ1-1; clone size: many; D gene: TRBD1; CDR3 protein: CAILRQGNTEAFF; CDR3 DNA: TGTGCCATCCTTCGACAGGGCAACACTGAAGCTTTCTTT
V gene: TRBV29-1; J gene: TRBJ1-1; clone size: once; D gene: TRBD1; CDR3 protein: CSVELAGTGGTEAFF; CDR3 DNA: TGCAGCGTTGAATTGGCGGGGACAGGGGGAACTGAAGCTTTCTTT
V gene: TRBV2; J gene: TRBJ2-4; clone size: .; D gene: .; CDR3 protein: CASSPDRSLAKNIQYF; CDR3 DNA: TGTGCCAGCAGTCCCGACAGGTCGCTAGCCAAAAACATTCAGTACTTC
V gene: TRBV7-9; J gene: TRBJ2-5; clone size: many; D gene: .; CDR3 protein: CASSSHAGGVTQYF; CDR3 DNA: TGTGCCAGCAGCTCCCATGCGGGCGGGGTGACCCAGTACTTC
V gene: TRBV10-3; J gene: TRBJ2-7; clone size: .; D gene: .; CDR3 protein: CAIRDERLGTQDYEQYF; CDR3 DNA: TGTGCCATCAGGGATGAACGATTAGGGACGCAAGACTACGAGCAGTACTTC
V gene: TRBV7-8; J gene: TRBJ2-5; clone size: .; D gene: .; CDR3 protein: CASSLVRVVQETQYF; CDR3 DNA: TGTGCCAGCAGCTTAGTCAGGGTCGTCCAAGAGACCCAGTACTTC
V gene: TRBV7-6; J gene: TRBJ2-5; clone size: .; D gene: TRBD2; CDR3 protein: CASSHGGRGETQYF; CDR3 DNA: TGTGCCAGCAGCCACGGGGGGAGGGGAGAGACCCAGTACTTC
V gene: TRBV29-1; J gene: TRBJ1-2; clone size: .; D gene: .; CDR3 protein: CSVVRTYGYTF; CDR3 DNA: TGCAGCGTTGTAAGGACCTATGGCTACACCTTC
V gene: TRBV3-1; J gene: TRBJ2-4; clone size: few; D gene: .; CDR3 protein: CASSPRVPKNIQYF; CDR3 DNA: TGTGCCAGCAGCCCACGAGTGCCCAAAAACATTCAGTACTTC
V gene: TRBV10-3; J gene: TRBJ1-2; clone size: .; D gene: .; CDR3 protein: CASSSWGSDRPNYGYTF; CDR3 DNA: TGTGCCAGCAGTTCATGGGGCTCGGACAGACCTAACTATGGCTACACCTTC
V gene: TRBV29-1; J gene: TRBJ1-1; clone size: .; D gene: .; CDR3 protein: CSVTRGDPNTEAFF; CDR3 DNA: TGCAGCGTTACGAGGGGAGATCCGAACACTGAAGCTTTCTTT
V gene: TRBV5-5; J gene: TRBJ2-3; clone size: many; D gene: .; CDR3 protein: CASSYVGFNTDTQYF; CDR3 DNA: TGTGCCAGCAGCTATGTCGGGTTCAACACAGATACGCAGTATTTT
V gene: TRBV12-3/TRBV12-4; J gene: TRBJ1-2; clone size: many; D gene: TRBD1; CDR3 protein: CASSPPLRTGDGGYTF; CDR3 DNA: TGTGCCAGCAGTCCTCCCCTAAGGACAGGGGATGGCGGCTACACCTTC
V gene: TRBV9; J gene: TRBJ2-7; clone size: once; D gene: TRBD1; CDR3 protein: CASSARPGQGPYEQYF; CDR3 DNA: TGTGCCAGCAGCGCCCGACCGGGACAGGGGCCGTACGAGCAGTACTTC
V gene: TRBV7-2; J gene: TRBJ2-7; clone size: many; D gene: TRBD2; CDR3 protein: CASRYKRESYEQYF; CDR3 DNA: TGTGCCAGCAGATACAAGCGGGAGTCCTACGAGCAGTACTTC
V gene: TRBV10-3; J gene: TRBJ2-7; clone size: many; D gene: .; CDR3 protein: CAIRAGGGSHEQYF; CDR3 DNA: TGTGCCATCAGGGCAGGGGGGGGTTCCCACGAGCAGTACTTC
V gene: TRBV10-2; J gene: TRBJ1-5; clone size: .; D gene: TRBD1; CDR3 protein: CATSGTGAPLGNQPQHF; CDR3 DNA: TGCGCCACCTCCGGGACAGGGGCCCCCTTGGGCAATCAGCCCCAGCATTTT
V gene: TRBV20-1; J gene: TRBJ2-7; clone size: .; D gene: .; CDR3 protein: CSASGLIYEQYF; CDR3 DNA: TGCAGTGCTAGCGGGCTGATCTACGAGCAGTACTTC